This T cell receptor beta chain was retrieved from a study of CD8 T cells in ankylosing spondylitis. With molecular barcodes, quantitative 5'-RACE was used to make the TCR beta libraries. One entry per CDR3 protein results from TCRdb running MiXCR on the 5' RACE reads. The sample has fewer than 250,000 distinct CDR3 sequences, roughly 25% seen once; the top ten hold 6.6%. In this sample, this clonotype turned up many times. The antigen remains unidentified. Study-level findings and limits: Disease-linked clones bore a CD8+ phenotype and were relatively rare in peripheral blood. Reportedly, significant enrichment of disease-linked clones occurred in matched ankylosing spondylitis synovial fluid. There was a TCR beta motif, made of several highly homologous variants, that appeared characteristic of ankylosing spondylitis blood.

The germline CDR1 and CDR2 sequences are DFQATT and SNEGSKA (reference sequence). CDR3 size: 14 residues. With 7 bases removed from V and 2 bases from J, the gap between germline ends came to 16 bases. The source material was blood, either unsorted or a sorted T cell fraction (not recorded which). The chain carries TRBV20-1 and TRBJ2-3; D might be TRBD2 (6 bases). The source is a male donor with ankylosing spondylitis or in good health (not recorded which). CDR3 region: CSVPARDLTDTQYF. In DNA, the CDR3 is TGCAGTGTGCCGGCGCGGGACCTCACAGATACGCAGTATTTT.